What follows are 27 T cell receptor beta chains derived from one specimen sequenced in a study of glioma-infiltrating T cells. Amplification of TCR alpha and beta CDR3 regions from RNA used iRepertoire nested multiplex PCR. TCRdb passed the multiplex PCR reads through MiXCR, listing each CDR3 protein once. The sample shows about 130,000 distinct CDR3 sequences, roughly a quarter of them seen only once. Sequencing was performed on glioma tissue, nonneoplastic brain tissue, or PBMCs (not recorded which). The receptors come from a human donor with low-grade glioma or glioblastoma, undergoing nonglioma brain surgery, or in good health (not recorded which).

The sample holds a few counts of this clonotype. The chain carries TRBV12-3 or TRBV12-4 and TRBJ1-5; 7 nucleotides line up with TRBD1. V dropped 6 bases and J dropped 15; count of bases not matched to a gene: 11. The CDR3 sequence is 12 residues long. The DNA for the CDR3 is TGTGCCAGCAGCCCGGGACAGTCGGGCTGGCATTTT. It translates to CASSPGQSGWHF.

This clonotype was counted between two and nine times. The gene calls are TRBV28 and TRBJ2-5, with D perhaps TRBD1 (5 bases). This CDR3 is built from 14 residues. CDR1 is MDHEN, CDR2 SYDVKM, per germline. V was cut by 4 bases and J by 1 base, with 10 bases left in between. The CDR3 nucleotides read TGTGCCAGCAGTTCCCCGCAGGGCCAAGAGACCCAGTACTTC. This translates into CASSSPQGQETQYF. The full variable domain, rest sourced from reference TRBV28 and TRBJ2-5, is DVKVTQSSRYLVKRTGEKVFLECVQDMDHENMFWYRQDPGLGLRLIYFSYDVKMKEKGDIPEGYSVSREKKERFSLILESASTNQTSMYLCASSSPQGQETQYFGPGTRLLVL.

As DNA, the CDR3 is TGTGCCAGCAGCTCAAGGTACAGGATCTACAATGAGCAGTTCTTC. Residues: CASSSRYRIYNEQFF. The rearrangement uses TRBV7-2 and TRBJ2-1; D possibly corresponds to TRBD1 (5 bases). Trimming left V 4 bases short and J 3 bases short, with 13 bases between. Germline assignment: CDR1 SGHTA and CDR2 FQGNSA. The CDR3 has 15 residues. Looking up the rest from reference TRBV7-2 and TRBJ2-1 gives the full variable domain: GAGVSQSPSNKVTEKGKDVELRCDPISGHTALYWYRQSLGQGLEFLIYFQGNSAPDKSGLPSDRFSAERTGGSVSTLTIQRTQQEDSAVYLCASSSRYRIYNEQFFGPGTRLTVL.

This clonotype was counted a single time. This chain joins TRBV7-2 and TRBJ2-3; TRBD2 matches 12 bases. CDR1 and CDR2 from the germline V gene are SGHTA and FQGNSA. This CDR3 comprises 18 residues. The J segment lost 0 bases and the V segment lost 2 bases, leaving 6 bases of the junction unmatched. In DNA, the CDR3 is TGTGCCAGCAGCTTACGGGCTAGCGGGGGGGTGAGCACAGATACGCAGTATTTT. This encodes CASSLRASGGVSTDTQYF.

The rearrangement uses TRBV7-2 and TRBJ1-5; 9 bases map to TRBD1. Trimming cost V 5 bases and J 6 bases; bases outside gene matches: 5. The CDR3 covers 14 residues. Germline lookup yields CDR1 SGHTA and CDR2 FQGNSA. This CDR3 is CASSPGTGSQPQHF. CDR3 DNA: TGTGCCAGCAGCCCAGGGACAGGGTCTCAGCCCCAGCATTTT.

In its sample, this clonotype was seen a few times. The CDR3 sequence: CASSQERQNQGPQHF. The CDR3 region has the DNA TGCGCCAGCAGCCAAGAGAGGCAGAACCAGGGGCCCCAGCATTTT. The rearrangement joins TRBV4-1 to TRBJ1-5, with D perhaps TRBD1 (5 bases). Germline V gene data show CDR1 as MGHRA and CDR2 as YSYEKL. Trimming stripped 0 bases from V and 9 bases from J, with 15 bases between. CDR3 size: 15 residues.

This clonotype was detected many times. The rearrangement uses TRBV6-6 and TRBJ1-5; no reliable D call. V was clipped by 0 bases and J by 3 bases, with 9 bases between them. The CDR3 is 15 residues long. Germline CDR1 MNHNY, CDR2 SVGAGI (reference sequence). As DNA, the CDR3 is TGTGCCAGCAGTTACTCGATAAGGGACAATCAGCCCCAGCATTTT. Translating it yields CASSYSIRDNQPQHF.

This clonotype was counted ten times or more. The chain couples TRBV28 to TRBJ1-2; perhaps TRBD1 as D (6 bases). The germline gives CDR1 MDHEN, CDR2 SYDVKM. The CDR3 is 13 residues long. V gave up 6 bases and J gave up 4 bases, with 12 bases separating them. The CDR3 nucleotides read TGTGCCAGCAGGGCGACAGGCCCCTATGGCTACACCTTC. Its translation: CASRATGPYGYTF.

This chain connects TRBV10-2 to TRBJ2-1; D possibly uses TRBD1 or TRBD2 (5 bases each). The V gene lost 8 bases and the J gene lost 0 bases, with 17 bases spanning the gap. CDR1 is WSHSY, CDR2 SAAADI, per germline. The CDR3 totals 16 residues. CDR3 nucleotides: TGCGCCAGCCTCCTCGAGGGACGTGGCTCCTACAATGAGCAGTTCTTC. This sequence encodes CASLLEGRGSYNEQFF.

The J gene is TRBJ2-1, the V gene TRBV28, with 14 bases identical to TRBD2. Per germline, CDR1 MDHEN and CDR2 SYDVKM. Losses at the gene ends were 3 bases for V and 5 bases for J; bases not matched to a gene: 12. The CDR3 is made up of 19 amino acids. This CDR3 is CASSLPGLAGELNNNEQFF. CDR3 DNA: TGTGCCAGCAGTTTGCCGGGACTAGCGGGGGAGTTAAATAACAATGAGCAGTTCTTC. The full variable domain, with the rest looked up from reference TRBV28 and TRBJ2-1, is DVKVTQSSRYLVKRTGEKVFLECVQDMDHENMFWYRQDPGLGLRLIYFSYDVKMKEKGDIPEGYSVSREKKERFSLILESASTNQTSMYLCASSLPGLAGELNNNEQFFGPGTRLTVL.

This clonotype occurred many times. Here the CDR3 DNA reads TGTGCCAGCAGTTACTCCCTCTGGCGGGGGGGCCGCAGTGAGCAGTTCTTC. This translates into CASSYSLWRGGRSEQFF. The chain has TRBV6-6 and TRBJ2-1; 9 bases map to TRBD2. The CDR3 length is 17 residues. The germline gives CDR1 MNHNY, CDR2 SVGAGI (reference sequence). The trim removed 0 bases at V and 9 bases at J, leaving 12 bases unmatched.

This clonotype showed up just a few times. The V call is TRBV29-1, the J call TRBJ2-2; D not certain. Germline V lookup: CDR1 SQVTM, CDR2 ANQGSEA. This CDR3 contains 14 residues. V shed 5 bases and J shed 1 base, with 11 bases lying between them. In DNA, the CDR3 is TGCAGCGTTAAGAAAGGGCAGAACACCGGGGAGCTGTTTTTT. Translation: CSVKKGQNTGELFF.

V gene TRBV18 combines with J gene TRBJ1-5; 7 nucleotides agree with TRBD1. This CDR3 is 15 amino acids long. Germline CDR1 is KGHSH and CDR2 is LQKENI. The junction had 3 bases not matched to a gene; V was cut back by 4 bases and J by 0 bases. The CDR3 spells CASSRQGHSNQPQHF. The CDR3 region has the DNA TGTGCCAGCTCACGACAGGGACATAGCAATCAGCCCCAGCATTTT.

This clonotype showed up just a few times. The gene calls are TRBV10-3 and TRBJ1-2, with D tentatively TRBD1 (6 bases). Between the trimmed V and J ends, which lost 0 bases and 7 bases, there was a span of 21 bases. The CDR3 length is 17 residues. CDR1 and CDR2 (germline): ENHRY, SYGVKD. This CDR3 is CAISESSKGDTGGGYTF. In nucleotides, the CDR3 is TGTGCCATCAGTGAGTCGAGTAAGGGGGACACCGGTGGTGGCTACACCTTC.

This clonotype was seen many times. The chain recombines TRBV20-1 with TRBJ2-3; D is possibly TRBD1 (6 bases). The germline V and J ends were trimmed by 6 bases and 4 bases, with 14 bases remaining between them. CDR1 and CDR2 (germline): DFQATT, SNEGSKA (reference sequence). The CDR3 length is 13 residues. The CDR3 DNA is TGCAGTGCGGAGGCCACAGGGCCAGATACGCAGTATTTT. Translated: CSAEATGPDTQYF.

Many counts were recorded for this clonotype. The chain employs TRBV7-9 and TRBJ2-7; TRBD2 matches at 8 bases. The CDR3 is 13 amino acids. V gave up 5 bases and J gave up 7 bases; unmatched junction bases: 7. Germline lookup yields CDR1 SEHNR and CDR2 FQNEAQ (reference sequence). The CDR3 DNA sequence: TGTGCCAGCAGCCCCGGGACTAGGAATGAGCAGTACGTC. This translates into CASSPGTRNEQYV.

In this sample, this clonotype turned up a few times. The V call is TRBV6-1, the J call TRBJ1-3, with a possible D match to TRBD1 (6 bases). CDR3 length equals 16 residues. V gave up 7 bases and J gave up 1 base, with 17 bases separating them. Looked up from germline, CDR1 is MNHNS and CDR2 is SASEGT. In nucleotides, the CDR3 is TGTGCCAGCATCAGGACAGTTGGGGGATCTGGAAACACCATATATTTT. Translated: CASIRTVGGSGNTIYF.

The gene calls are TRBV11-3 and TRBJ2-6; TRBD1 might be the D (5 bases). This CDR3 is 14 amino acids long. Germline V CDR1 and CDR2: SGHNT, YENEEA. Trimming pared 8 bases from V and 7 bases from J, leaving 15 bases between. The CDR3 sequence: CASGARVIANVLTF. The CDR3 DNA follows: TGTGCCAGCGGGGCCAGGGTAATAGCCAACGTCCTGACTTTC.

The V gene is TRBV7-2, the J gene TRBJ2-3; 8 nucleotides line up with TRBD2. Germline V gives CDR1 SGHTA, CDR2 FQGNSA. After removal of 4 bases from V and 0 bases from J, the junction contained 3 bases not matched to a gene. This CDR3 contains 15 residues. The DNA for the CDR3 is TGTGCCAGCAGCTCGGGACTAGTAAGCACAGATACGCAGTATTTT. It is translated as CASSSGLVSTDTQYF.

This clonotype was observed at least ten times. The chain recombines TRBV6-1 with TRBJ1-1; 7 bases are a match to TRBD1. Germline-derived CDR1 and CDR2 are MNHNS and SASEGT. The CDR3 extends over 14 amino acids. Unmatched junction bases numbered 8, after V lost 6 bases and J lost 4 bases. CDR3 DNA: TGTGCCAGCAGCCCCGACAGGGCTTTCACTGAAGCTTTCTTT. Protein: CASSPDRAFTEAFF.

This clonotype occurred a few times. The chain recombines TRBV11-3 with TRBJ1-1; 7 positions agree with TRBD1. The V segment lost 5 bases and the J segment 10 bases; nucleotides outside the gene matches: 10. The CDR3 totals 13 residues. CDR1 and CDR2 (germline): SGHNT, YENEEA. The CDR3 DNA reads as TGTGCCAGCAGCAAGGGGACAGCCCCAGGAGCTTTCTTT. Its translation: CASSKGTAPGAFF.

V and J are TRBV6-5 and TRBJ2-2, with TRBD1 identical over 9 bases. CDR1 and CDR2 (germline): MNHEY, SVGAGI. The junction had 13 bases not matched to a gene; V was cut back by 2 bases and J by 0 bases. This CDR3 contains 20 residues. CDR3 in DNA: TGTGCCAGCAGTTACGCACGGGACAGGGACTCTTCCGCGAACACCGGGGAGCTGTTTTTT. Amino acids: CASSYARDRDSSANTGELFF.

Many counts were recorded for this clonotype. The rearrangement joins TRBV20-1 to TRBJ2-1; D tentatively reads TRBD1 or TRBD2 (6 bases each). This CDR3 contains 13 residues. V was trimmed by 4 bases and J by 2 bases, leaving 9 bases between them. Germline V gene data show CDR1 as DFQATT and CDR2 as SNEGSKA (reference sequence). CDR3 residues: CSANRGPYNEQFF. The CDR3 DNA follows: TGCAGTGCTAACCGGGGGCCCTACAATGAGCAGTTCTTC.

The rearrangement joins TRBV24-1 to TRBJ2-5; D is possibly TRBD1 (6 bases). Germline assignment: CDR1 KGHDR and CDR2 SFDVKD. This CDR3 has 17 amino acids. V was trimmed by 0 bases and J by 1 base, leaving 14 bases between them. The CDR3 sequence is CATSDLPRGRSQETQYF. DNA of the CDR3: TGTGCCACCAGTGATTTGCCCAGGGGACGCTCCCAAGAGACCCAGTACTTC.

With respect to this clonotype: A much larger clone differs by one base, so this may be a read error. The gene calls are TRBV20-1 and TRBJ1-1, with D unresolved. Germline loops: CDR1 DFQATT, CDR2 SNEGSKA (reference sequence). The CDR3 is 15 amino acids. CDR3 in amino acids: CIARDTLRLNTEAFF. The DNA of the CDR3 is TGCATTGCTAGAGATACCCTTAGGCTGAACACTGAAGCTTTCTTT.

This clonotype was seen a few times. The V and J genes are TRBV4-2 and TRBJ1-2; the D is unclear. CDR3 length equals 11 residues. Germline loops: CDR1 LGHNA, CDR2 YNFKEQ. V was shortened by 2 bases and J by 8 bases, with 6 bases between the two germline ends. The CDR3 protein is CASSQNRGYTF. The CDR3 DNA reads TGTGCCAGCAGCCAAAATCGCGGCTACACCTTC.

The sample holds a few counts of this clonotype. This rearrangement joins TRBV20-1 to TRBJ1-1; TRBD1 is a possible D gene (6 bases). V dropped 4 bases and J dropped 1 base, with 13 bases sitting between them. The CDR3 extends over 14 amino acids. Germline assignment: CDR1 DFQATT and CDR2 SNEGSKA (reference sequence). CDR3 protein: CSAKGGFANTEAFF. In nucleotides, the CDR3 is TGCAGTGCTAAGGGGGGGTTCGCGAACACTGAAGCTTTCTTT.